Included here is one T cell receptor (beta chain) sequence, with context. The antigen is unknown. The data derive from a study of Ad26.COV2.S vaccination and SARS-CoV-2 variants. Treatment meaning: 19 received Ad26.COV2.S at low or high dose, single or two shots; about 5 received placebo; per-sample allocation not given. Vaccine and placebo recipients were sampled on day 63 after the first injection. Vaccination used an Ad26 vector expressing Wuhan-strain SARS-CoV-2 spike. Germline V gene lookup returns CDR1 GTSNPN and CDR2 SVGIG (reference sequence). The CDR3 totals 12 residues. V trimming: 5 bases; J trimming: 2 bases; junction bases outside the gene matches: 0. Clones were sequenced by immunoSEQ multiplex PCR, and TCRdb holds only the in-frame ones, with some missing. The repertoire includes about 320,000 clones, around 90% of them detected once, and over 5% sits in the top ten. Points from the study as a whole: Comparable non-spike TCR breadth was observed in vaccine and placebo recipients. There was reportedly substantial breadth in spike-specific CD8+ and CD4+ T cell responses after vaccination.

This material consisted of peripheral blood, taken in a trial of Ad26.COV2.S vaccine versus placebo. This sequence originates from a person between 18 and 65 years old who received the Ad26.COV2.S COVID-19 vaccine or a placebo. This chain uses TRBV30 with TRBJ1-3; 7 positions match TRBD1. The CDR3, as DNA: TGTGCCTGGGACAGGGCTGGAAACACCATATATTTT. Translated: CAWDRAGNTIYF.